Listed below are T cell receptor beta chains from one sample, sequenced in a study of cytomegalovirus exposure and HLA in healthy donors. Only in-frame clones appear in the TCRdb table, and some are missing; sequencing was by immunoSEQ multiplex PCR. The sample holds under 250,000 clones, around 80% seen once. Material: PBMCs. Every receptor here comes from a male donor in good health and CMV-seronegative. The CDR3 runs from the conserved cysteine through the conserved F or W.

CDR3 length,V gene,CDR3 protein
16,TRBV7-9,CSSSSLSTDRAYEQYF
14,TRBV9,CASSSGLGRYEQYF
14,TRBV6-6,CAGAGGRVGNEQFF
12,TRBV19,CASNDIVHGYTF
14,TRBV18,CASSSDRDNSPLHF
14,TRBV5-1,CASSGGQGSNEQYF
17,TRBV4-1,CASSLSGGLAEQETQYF
13,TRBV10-3,CAIARDRVHEQYF
13,TRBV6-1,CASRDRPNEKLFF
14,TRBV18,CASSPQGAGETQYF
15,TRBV18,CASSRHRGPTDTQYF
13,TRBV19,CASKTGPNTEAFF
13,TRBV28,CASKGGFTDTQYF
16,TRBV19,CASSSSGSHLYNEQFF
14,TRBV2,CASSVKTTNEKLFF
18,TRBV4-1,CASSQGPSYSGSEDEQYF
15,TRBV9,CASSVSPDSRQTQYF
15,TRBV6-6,CASYWTGGNADTQYF
15,TRBV6-5,CASTQEGTGFYEQYF
14,TRBV11-3,CASSLGSGTDTQYF